Listed below are T cell receptor beta chains from one sample, sequenced in a study of neurological immune-mediated disorders. TCRdb redid the calling of the 5' RACE reads with MiXCR, one entry per CDR3 protein. The table records 60,000 or so distinct CDR3 sequences, around 3.4% of them present only once. Material: PBMCs. These receptors came from a woman in her sixties with multiple sclerosis. The CDR3 runs from the conserved cysteine through the conserved F or W. The order of the fields is D gene, V gene, clone size, J gene, CDR3 protein, CDR3 DNA. The D gene is left open where the match is weak. Part of the rows lack a size; the others show once, few, many or a class for expanded clones.

D gene: NA; V gene: TRBV5-1; clone size: many; J gene: TRBJ2-5; CDR3 protein: CASSLAGRTQETQYF; CDR3 DNA: TGCGCCAGCAGCTTGGCCGGTAGAACGCAAGAGACCCAGTACTTC
D gene: NA; V gene: TRBV20-1; clone size: many; J gene: TRBJ2-5; CDR3 protein: CSARDQMAQMQETQYF; CDR3 DNA: TGCAGTGCTAGAGATCAAATGGCACAGATGCAAGAGACCCAGTACTTC
D gene: NA; V gene: TRBV7-8; clone size: many; J gene: TRBJ1-4; CDR3 protein: CASSLARQGTNEKLFF; CDR3 DNA: TGTGCCAGCAGCTTGGCCAGGCAGGGAACTAATGAAAAACTGTTTTTT
D gene: NA; V gene: TRBV9; clone size: many; J gene: TRBJ2-1; CDR3 protein: CASSVEVGRYNEQFF; CDR3 DNA: TGTGCCAGCAGCGTAGAGGTGGGCCGCTACAATGAGCAGTTCTTC
D gene: TRBD2; V gene: TRBV5-5; clone size: many; J gene: TRBJ2-7; CDR3 protein: CASSSRLAGPYEQYF; CDR3 DNA: TGTGCCAGCAGCTCTCGACTAGCGGGGCCCTACGAGCAGTACTTC
D gene: TRBD1; V gene: TRBV7-3; clone size: NA; J gene: TRBJ2-2; CDR3 protein: CASSLGPVLGGRTGELFF; CDR3 DNA: TGTGCCAGCAGCTTAGGTCCCGTTTTAGGGGGCAGAACCGGGGAGCTGTTTTTT
D gene: NA; V gene: TRBV11-2; clone size: many; J gene: TRBJ2-7; CDR3 protein: CASSLGPAISYEQYF; CDR3 DNA: TGTGCCAGCAGCTTAGGACCGGCGATCTCCTACGAGCAGTACTTC
D gene: TRBD1; V gene: TRBV12-3/TRBV12-4; clone size: many; J gene: TRBJ2-5; CDR3 protein: CASSLVGGTGVRAQYF; CDR3 DNA: TGTGCCAGCAGTTTAGTAGGAGGGACAGGGGTAAGGGCCCAGTACTTC
D gene: NA; V gene: TRBV7-9; clone size: many; J gene: TRBJ2-1; CDR3 protein: CASSYGPREQFF; CDR3 DNA: TGTGCCAGCAGTTACGGACCACGAGAGCAGTTCTTC
D gene: NA; V gene: TRBV5-5; clone size: many; J gene: TRBJ2-1; CDR3 protein: CASSLAGRGVNEQFF; CDR3 DNA: TGTGCCAGCAGCTTGGCAGGCAGGGGGGTCAATGAGCAGTTCTTC
D gene: NA; V gene: TRBV5-6; clone size: many; J gene: TRBJ1-2; CDR3 protein: CASSQGQAIRNYGYTF; CDR3 DNA: TGTGCCAGCAGCCAGGGACAAGCGATACGTAACTATGGCTACACCTTC
D gene: TRBD2; V gene: TRBV5-5; clone size: many; J gene: TRBJ2-7; CDR3 protein: CASSPTSGRPYEQYF; CDR3 DNA: TGTGCCAGCAGCCCCACTAGCGGGCGACCCTACGAGCAGTACTTC
D gene: TRBD1; V gene: TRBV14; clone size: many; J gene: TRBJ1-2; CDR3 protein: CASSPRTGGVYGYTF; CDR3 DNA: TGTGCCAGCAGCCCCCGGACAGGGGGTGTCTATGGCTACACCTTC
D gene: NA; V gene: TRBV12-3/TRBV12-4; clone size: many; J gene: TRBJ1-1; CDR3 protein: CASSFSVGDTEAFF; CDR3 DNA: TGTGCCAGCAGTTTTTCGGTAGGCGACACTGAAGCTTTCTTT
D gene: NA; V gene: TRBV5-1; clone size: many; J gene: TRBJ2-3; CDR3 protein: CASSLGGGDGTDTQYF; CDR3 DNA: TGCGCCAGCAGCTTGGGCGGCGGGGACGGCACAGATACGCAGTATTTT
D gene: NA; V gene: TRBV6-5; clone size: many; J gene: TRBJ2-7; CDR3 protein: CASSSGLGQTYEQYF; CDR3 DNA: TGTGCCAGCAGTTCTGGTTTAGGACAGACCTACGAGCAGTACTTC
D gene: NA; V gene: TRBV10-3; clone size: many; J gene: TRBJ2-7; CDR3 protein: CAITWRIGHEQYF; CDR3 DNA: TGTGCCATCACTTGGAGAATCGGCCACGAGCAGTACTTC
D gene: NA; V gene: TRBV20-1; clone size: few; J gene: TRBJ1-1; CDR3 protein: CSARDSGSPTEAFF; CDR3 DNA: TGCAGTGCTAGAGATTCCGGGTCTCCGACTGAAGCTTTCTTT
D gene: NA; V gene: TRBV6-7; clone size: few; J gene: TRBJ2-7; CDR3 protein: CASSYSRTTTLTYEQYF; CDR3 DNA: TGTGCCAGCAGTTACTCTAGGACGACCACACTCACCTACGAGCAGTACTTC
D gene: NA; V gene: TRBV7-8; clone size: many; J gene: TRBJ1-1; CDR3 protein: CASSLVSHPNTEAFF; CDR3 DNA: TGTGCCAGCAGCTTAGTCTCACACCCGAACACTGAAGCTTTCTTT
D gene: NA; V gene: TRBV7-9; clone size: many; J gene: TRBJ2-2; CDR3 protein: CASSLQSGELFF; CDR3 DNA: TGTGCCAGCAGCTTACAGTCTGGGGAGCTGTTTTTT
D gene: TRBD1; V gene: TRBV5-1; clone size: many; J gene: TRBJ2-3; CDR3 protein: CASSARAPGQGRTDTQYF; CDR3 DNA: TGCGCCAGCAGCGCGAGGGCGCCGGGACAGGGGCGTACAGATACGCAGTATTTT
D gene: TRBD1; V gene: TRBV6-2/TRBV6-3; clone size: NA; J gene: TRBJ2-4; CDR3 protein: CASRFGQGAKNIQYF; CDR3 DNA: TGTGCCAGCAGATTCGGACAGGGGGCCAAAAACATTCAGTACTTC
D gene: NA; V gene: TRBV6-5; clone size: NA; J gene: TRBJ1-1; CDR3 protein: CASSYSDGTGNTEAFF; CDR3 DNA: TGTGCCAGCAGTTACTCGGACGGGACCGGGAACACTGAAGCTTTCTTT
D gene: TRBD1; V gene: TRBV20-1; clone size: many; J gene: TRBJ1-4; CDR3 protein: CSASRQGADEKLFF; CDR3 DNA: TGCAGTGCTAGCCGACAGGGGGCGGATGAAAAACTGTTTTTT
D gene: NA; V gene: TRBV20-1; clone size: many; J gene: TRBJ2-1; CDR3 protein: CRAMAYNEQFF; CDR3 DNA: TGCAGGGCCATGGCGTACAATGAGCAGTTCTTC
D gene: NA; V gene: TRBV9; clone size: NA; J gene: TRBJ1-1; CDR3 protein: CASSVGFETEAFF; CDR3 DNA: TGTGCCAGCAGCGTAGGGTTTGAGACTGAAGCTTTCTTT
D gene: NA; V gene: TRBV12-3/TRBV12-4; clone size: many; J gene: TRBJ2-1; CDR3 protein: CASSLVEQFF; CDR3 DNA: TGTGCCAGCAGTTTAGTTGAGCAGTTCTTC
D gene: NA; V gene: TRBV7-3; clone size: many; J gene: TRBJ1-1; CDR3 protein: CASSFGGVTEAFF; CDR3 DNA: TGTGCCAGCAGCTTTGGGGGGGTCACTGAAGCTTTCTTT
D gene: NA; V gene: TRBV9; clone size: many; J gene: TRBJ1-2; CDR3 protein: CASRGSGTNYGYTF; CDR3 DNA: TGTGCCAGCAGAGGGTCAGGTACTAACTATGGCTACACCTTC
D gene: NA; V gene: TRBV9; clone size: few; J gene: TRBJ2-2; CDR3 protein: CASSVGTGELFF; CDR3 DNA: TGTGCCAGCAGCGTAGGCACCGGGGAGCTGTTTTTT
D gene: NA; V gene: TRBV11-2; clone size: many; J gene: TRBJ1-2; CDR3 protein: CASSPPNRDPYYGYTF; CDR3 DNA: TGTGCCAGCAGCCCACCCAACCGGGACCCTTACTATGGCTACACCTTC
D gene: NA; V gene: TRBV28; clone size: many; J gene: TRBJ2-6; CDR3 protein: CASSLSFPFGANVLTF; CDR3 DNA: TGTGCCAGCAGTTTAAGCTTCCCTTTCGGGGCCAACGTCCTGACTTTC
D gene: TRBD1; V gene: TRBV5-1; clone size: many; J gene: TRBJ2-7; CDR3 protein: CASSLADRVTYEQYF; CDR3 DNA: TGCGCCAGCAGCTTGGCCGACAGGGTTACCTACGAGCAGTACTTC
D gene: NA; V gene: TRBV7-2; clone size: many; J gene: TRBJ2-7; CDR3 protein: CASSDGLSFDEQYF; CDR3 DNA: TGTGCCAGCAGCGACGGACTATCGTTCGACGAGCAGTACTTC
D gene: NA; V gene: TRBV14; clone size: many; J gene: TRBJ2-5; CDR3 protein: CASSQNSDGYQETQYF; CDR3 DNA: TGTGCCAGCAGCCAAAACAGCGATGGGTACCAAGAGACCCAGTACTTC
D gene: TRBD1; V gene: TRBV25-1; clone size: many; J gene: TRBJ1-2; CDR3 protein: CASSGTGYGYTF; CDR3 DNA: TGTGCCAGCAGTGGGACAGGCTATGGCTACACCTTC
D gene: NA; V gene: TRBV5-6; clone size: many; J gene: TRBJ2-5; CDR3 protein: CASSLVLEETQYF; CDR3 DNA: TGTGCCAGCAGCTTGGTATTAGAAGAGACCCAGTACTTC
D gene: TRBD2; V gene: TRBV18; clone size: many; J gene: TRBJ2-3; CDR3 protein: CASKTGGSADTQYF; CDR3 DNA: TGTGCCAGCAAAACGGGGGGTAGCGCAGATACGCAGTATTTT
D gene: NA; V gene: TRBV7-9; clone size: many; J gene: TRBJ1-4; CDR3 protein: CASSLGGGATNEKLFF; CDR3 DNA: TGTGCCAGCAGCTTAGGCGGCGGTGCAACTAATGAAAAACTGTTTTTT
D gene: NA; V gene: TRBV12-3/TRBV12-4; clone size: many; J gene: TRBJ2-6; CDR3 protein: CASSLGSGANVLTF; CDR3 DNA: TGTGCCAGCAGTTTAGGGTCTGGGGCCAACGTCCTGACTTTC
D gene: NA; V gene: TRBV5-5; clone size: many; J gene: TRBJ1-5; CDR3 protein: CASSLTGGLGQPQHF; CDR3 DNA: TGTGCCAGCAGCTTGACGGGGGGGCTGGGGCAGCCCCAGCATTTT
D gene: TRBD1; V gene: TRBV4-1; clone size: many; J gene: TRBJ2-6; CDR3 protein: CASSQVGVAGTGGVSGANVLTF; CDR3 DNA: TGCGCCAGCAGCCAAGTAGGAGTGGCCGGGACAGGGGGCGTCTCTGGGGCCAACGTCCTGACTTTC
D gene: NA; V gene: TRBV28; clone size: many; J gene: TRBJ2-1; CDR3 protein: CASRGQGTSEQFF; CDR3 DNA: TGTGCCAGCAGAGGGCAGGGGACAAGTGAGCAGTTCTTC
D gene: TRBD1; V gene: TRBV3-1; clone size: NA; J gene: TRBJ1-1; CDR3 protein: CASSRDSGSNTEAFF; CDR3 DNA: TGTGCCAGCAGCCGGGACAGCGGATCAAACACTGAAGCTTTCTTT
D gene: TRBD2; V gene: TRBV15; clone size: many; J gene: TRBJ2-4; CDR3 protein: CATSRGFSGRAKNIQYF; CDR3 DNA: TGTGCCACCAGCAGAGGTTTCAGCGGGAGGGCCAAAAACATTCAGTACTTC
D gene: NA; V gene: TRBV27; clone size: few; J gene: TRBJ2-7; CDR3 protein: CASSLYLDYPEQYF; CDR3 DNA: TGTGCCAGCAGCTTATATTTAGACTACCCTGAGCAGTACTTC
D gene: NA; V gene: TRBV4-1; clone size: few; J gene: TRBJ1-5; CDR3 protein: CASSQIPGSYSNQPQHF; CDR3 DNA: TGCGCCAGCAGCCAAATCCCCGGCTCCTATAGCAATCAGCCCCAGCATTTT
D gene: TRBD1; V gene: TRBV5-1; clone size: many; J gene: TRBJ2-7; CDR3 protein: CASSPDRGANEQYF; CDR3 DNA: TGCGCCAGCAGCCCGGACAGGGGGGCCAACGAGCAGTACTTC
D gene: NA; V gene: TRBV20-1; clone size: few; J gene: TRBJ2-3; CDR3 protein: CSARDSYTQYF; CDR3 DNA: TGCAGTGCTAGAGATTCTTATACGCAGTATTTT
D gene: NA; V gene: TRBV4-3; clone size: many; J gene: TRBJ2-7; CDR3 protein: CASSDRLNYEQYF; CDR3 DNA: TGCGCCAGCAGCGACAGGCTAAATTACGAGCAGTACTTC
D gene: TRBD1; V gene: TRBV27; clone size: many; J gene: TRBJ2-4; CDR3 protein: CASSRDRDGNIQYF; CDR3 DNA: TGTGCCAGCAGTAGGGACAGGGACGGAAACATTCAGTACTTC
D gene: NA; V gene: TRBV4-1; clone size: many; J gene: TRBJ1-5; CDR3 protein: CASSQETGGWPQHF; CDR3 DNA: TGCGCCAGCAGCCAAGAAACCGGTGGATGGCCCCAGCATTTT
D gene: TRBD1; V gene: TRBV7-9; clone size: many; J gene: TRBJ1-2; CDR3 protein: CASSPGTGSGYTF; CDR3 DNA: TGTGCCAGCAGCCCCGGGACAGGGTCTGGCTACACCTTC
D gene: TRBD2; V gene: TRBV5-1; clone size: many; J gene: TRBJ2-1; CDR3 protein: CASTLAGGYNEQFF; CDR3 DNA: TGCGCCAGCACGCTAGCGGGGGGGTACAATGAGCAGTTCTTC